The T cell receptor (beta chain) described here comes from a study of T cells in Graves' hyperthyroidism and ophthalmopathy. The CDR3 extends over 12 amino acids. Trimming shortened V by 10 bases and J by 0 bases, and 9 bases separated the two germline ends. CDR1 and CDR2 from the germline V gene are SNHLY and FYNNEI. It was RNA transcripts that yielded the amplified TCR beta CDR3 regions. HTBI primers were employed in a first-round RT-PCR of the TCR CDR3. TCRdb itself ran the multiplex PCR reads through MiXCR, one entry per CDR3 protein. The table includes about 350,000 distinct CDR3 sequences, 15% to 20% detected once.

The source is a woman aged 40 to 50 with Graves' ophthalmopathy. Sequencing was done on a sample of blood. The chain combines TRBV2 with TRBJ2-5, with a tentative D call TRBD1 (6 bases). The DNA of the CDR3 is TGTGCCAACAGGGTTGACCAAGAGACCCAGTACTTC. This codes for CANRVDQETQYF.